The present TCR beta chain was sequenced within a study of blood T cell repertoires in COVID-19. V gave up 6 bases and J gave up 4 bases; unmatched junction bases: 10. The CDR3 sequence is 15 residues long. Germline V gene sequence: CDR1 SGHKS, CDR2 YYEKEE (reference sequence). Original handling: Quantification of nucleated cells was approximated via reference gene primer amplification. TCRdb's copy holds only in-frame clones and misses some; the assay was immunoSEQ multiplex PCR. V, J and clone size are taken as reported in that table, and D and trimming were inferred from the DNA itself. There are under 200,000 clones in the sample; around 80% occur only once, and less than 3.5% lies in the top ten.

The chain recombines TRBV5-5 with TRBJ1-2; 9 bases map to TRBD1. Source material: peripheral blood. This receptor was taken from a woman aged 55-69 years with acute or convalescent COVID-19. DNA of the CDR3: TGTGCCAGCACTTTATCCCCGGGACAGGGCTATGGCTACACCTTC. Translated: CASTLSPGQGYGYTF.